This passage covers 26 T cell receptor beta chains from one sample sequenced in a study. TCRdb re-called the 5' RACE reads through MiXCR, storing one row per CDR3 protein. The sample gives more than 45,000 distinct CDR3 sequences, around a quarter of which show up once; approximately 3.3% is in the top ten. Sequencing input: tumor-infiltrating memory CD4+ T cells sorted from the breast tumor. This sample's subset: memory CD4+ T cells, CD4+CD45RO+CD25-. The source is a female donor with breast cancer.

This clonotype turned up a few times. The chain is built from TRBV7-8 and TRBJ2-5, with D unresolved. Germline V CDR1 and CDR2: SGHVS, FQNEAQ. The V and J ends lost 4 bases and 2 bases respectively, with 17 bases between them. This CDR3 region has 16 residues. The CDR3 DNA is TGTGCCAGCAGCTCCTCCATACCTAGGTGGCAAGAGACCCAGTACTTC. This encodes CASSSSIPRWQETQYF.

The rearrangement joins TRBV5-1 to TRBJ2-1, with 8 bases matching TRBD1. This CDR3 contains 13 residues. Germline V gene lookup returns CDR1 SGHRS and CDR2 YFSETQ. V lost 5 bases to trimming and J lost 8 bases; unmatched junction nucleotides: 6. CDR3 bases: TGCGCCAGCAGACGGACAGGGATGCATGAGCAGTTCTTC. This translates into CASRRTGMHEQFF. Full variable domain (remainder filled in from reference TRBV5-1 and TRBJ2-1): KAGVTQTPRYLIKTRGQQVTLSCSPISGHRSVSWYQQTPGQGLQFLFEYFSETQRNKGNFPGRFSGRQFSNSRSEMNVSTLELGDSALYLCASRRTGMHEQFFGPGTRLTVL.

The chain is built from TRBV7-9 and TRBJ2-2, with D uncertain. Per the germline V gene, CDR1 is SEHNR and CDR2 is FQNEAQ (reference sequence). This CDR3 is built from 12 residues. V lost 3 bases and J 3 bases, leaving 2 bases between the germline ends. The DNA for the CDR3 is TGTGCCAGCAGCTTTTACACCGGGGAGCTGTTTTTT. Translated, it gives CASSFYTGELFF.

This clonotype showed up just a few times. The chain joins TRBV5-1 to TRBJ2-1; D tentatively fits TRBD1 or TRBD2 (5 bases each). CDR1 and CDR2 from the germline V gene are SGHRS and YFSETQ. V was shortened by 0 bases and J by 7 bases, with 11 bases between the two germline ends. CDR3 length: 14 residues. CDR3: CASSLAWGLNEQFF. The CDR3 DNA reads TGCGCCAGCAGCTTGGCCTGGGGGTTAAATGAGCAGTTCTTC.

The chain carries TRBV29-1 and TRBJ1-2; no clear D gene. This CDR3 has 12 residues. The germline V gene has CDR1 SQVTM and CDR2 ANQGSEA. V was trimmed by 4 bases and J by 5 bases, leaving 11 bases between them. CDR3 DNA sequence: TGCAGCGTTGCGAGAGACTTTTATGGCTACACCTTC. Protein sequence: CSVARDFYGYTF.

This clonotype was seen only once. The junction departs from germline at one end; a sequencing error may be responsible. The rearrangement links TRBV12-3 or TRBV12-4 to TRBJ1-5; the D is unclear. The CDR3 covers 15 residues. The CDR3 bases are TGTGCCAGCAGTTTAGGACATAACGTCAATCAGCCCCAGCGTTTT. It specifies CASSLGHNVNQPQRF.

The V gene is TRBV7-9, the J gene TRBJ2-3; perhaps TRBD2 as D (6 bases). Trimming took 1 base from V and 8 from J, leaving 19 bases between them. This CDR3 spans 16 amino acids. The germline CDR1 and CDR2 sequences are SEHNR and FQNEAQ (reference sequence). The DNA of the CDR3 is TGTGCCAGCAGCTTAGAGGCGGGGTCCCGGTGGGGTACGCAGTATTTT. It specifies CASSLEAGSRWGTQYF.

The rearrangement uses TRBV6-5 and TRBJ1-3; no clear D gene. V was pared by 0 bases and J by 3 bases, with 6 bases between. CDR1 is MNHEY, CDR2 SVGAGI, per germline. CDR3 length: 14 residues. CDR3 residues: CASSYSKDGNTIYF. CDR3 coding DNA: TGTGCCAGCAGTTACTCGAAAGATGGAAACACCATATATTTT.

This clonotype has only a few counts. CDR3 in DNA: TGCGCCAGCAGTCCACAGGGGGCCGCAGGTGTCGATGAGCAGTTCTTC. This translates into CASSPQGAAGVDEQFF. This chain uses TRBV5-1 with TRBJ2-1; 9 bases are a match to TRBD1. Unmatched junction bases numbered 14, after V lost 5 bases and J lost 8 bases. This CDR3 comprises 16 residues. Germline CDR1 is SGHRS and CDR2 is YFSETQ.

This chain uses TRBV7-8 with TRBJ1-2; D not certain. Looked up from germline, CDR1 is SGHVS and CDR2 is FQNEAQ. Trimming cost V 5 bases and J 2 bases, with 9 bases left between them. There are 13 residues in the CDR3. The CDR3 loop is CASSQTENYGYTF. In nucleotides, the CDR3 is TGTGCCAGCAGCCAAACAGAGAACTATGGCTACACCTTC.

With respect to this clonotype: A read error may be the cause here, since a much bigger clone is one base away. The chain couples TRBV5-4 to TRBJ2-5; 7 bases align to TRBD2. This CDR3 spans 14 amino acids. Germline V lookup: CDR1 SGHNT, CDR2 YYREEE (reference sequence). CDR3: CASSVSGSQETQHF. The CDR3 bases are TGTGCCAGCAGCGTTAGCGGGTCCCAAGAGACCCAGCACTTC.

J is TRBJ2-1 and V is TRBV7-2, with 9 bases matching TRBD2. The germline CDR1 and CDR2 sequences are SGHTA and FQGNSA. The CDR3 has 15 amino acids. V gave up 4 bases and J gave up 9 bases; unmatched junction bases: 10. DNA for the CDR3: TGTGCCAGCAGCTCCGTAGCGGGAGTGCGTGGTGAGCAGTTCTTC. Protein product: CASSSVAGVRGEQFF. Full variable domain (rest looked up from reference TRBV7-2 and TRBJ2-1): GAGVSQSPSNKVTEKGKDVELRCDPISGHTALYWYRQSLGQGLEFLIYFQGNSAPDKSGLPSDRFSAERTGGSVSTLTIQRTQQEDSAVYLCASSSVAGVRGEQFFGPGTRLTVL.

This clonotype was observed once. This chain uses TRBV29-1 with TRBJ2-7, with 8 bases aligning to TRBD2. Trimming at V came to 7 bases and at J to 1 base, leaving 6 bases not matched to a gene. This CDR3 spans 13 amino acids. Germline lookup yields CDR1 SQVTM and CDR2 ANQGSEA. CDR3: CSATSGGSYEQYF. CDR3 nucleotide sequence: TGCAGCGCCACTAGCGGAGGATCCTACGAGCAGTACTTC.

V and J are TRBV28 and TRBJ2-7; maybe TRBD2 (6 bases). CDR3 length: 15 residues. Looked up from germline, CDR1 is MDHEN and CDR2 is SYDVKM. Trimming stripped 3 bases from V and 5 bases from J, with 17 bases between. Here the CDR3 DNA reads TGTGCCAGCAGTTTTGAGGAGGGAGAGAAAAACGAGCAGTACTTC. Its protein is CASSFEEGEKNEQYF.

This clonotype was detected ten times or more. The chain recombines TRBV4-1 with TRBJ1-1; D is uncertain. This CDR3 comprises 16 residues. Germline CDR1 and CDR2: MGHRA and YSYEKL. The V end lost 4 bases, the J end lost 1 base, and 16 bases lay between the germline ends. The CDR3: CASSPRAATPNTEAFF. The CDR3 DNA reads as TGCGCCAGCAGCCCGCGGGCGGCGACCCCGAACACTGAAGCTTTCTTT.

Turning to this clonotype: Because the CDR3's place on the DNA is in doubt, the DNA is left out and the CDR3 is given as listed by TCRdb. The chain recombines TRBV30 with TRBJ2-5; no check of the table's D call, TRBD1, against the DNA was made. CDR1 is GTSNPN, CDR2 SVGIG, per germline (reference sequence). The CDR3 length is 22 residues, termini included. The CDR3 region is CAWRGGRRPSTSGQARVETQYF.

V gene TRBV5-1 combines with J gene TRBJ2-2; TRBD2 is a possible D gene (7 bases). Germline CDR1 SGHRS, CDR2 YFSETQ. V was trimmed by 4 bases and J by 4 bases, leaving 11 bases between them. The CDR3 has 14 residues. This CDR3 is CASSKRDTTGELFF. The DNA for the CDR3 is TGCGCCAGCAGCAAGCGGGACACCACCGGGGAGCTGTTTTTT.

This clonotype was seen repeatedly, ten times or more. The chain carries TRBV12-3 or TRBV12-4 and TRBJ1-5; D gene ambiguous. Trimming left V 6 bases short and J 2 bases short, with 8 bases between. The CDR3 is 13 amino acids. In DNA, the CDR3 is TGTGCCAGCAGGAAGATCGGCAATCAGCCCCAGCATTTT. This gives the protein CASRKIGNQPQHF.

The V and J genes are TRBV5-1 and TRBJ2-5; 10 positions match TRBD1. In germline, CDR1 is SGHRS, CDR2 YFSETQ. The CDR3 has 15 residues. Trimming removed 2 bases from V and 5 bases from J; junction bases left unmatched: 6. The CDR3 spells CASSLGTGVMETQYF. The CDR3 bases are TGCGCCAGCAGCTTAGGGACAGGGGTGATGGAGACCCAGTACTTC.

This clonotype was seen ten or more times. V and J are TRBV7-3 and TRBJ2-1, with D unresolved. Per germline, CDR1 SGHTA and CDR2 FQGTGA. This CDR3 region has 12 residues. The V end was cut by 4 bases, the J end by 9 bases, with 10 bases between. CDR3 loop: CASSSVTSEQFF. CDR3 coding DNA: TGTGCCAGCAGCTCCGTTACGAGTGAGCAGTTCTTC.

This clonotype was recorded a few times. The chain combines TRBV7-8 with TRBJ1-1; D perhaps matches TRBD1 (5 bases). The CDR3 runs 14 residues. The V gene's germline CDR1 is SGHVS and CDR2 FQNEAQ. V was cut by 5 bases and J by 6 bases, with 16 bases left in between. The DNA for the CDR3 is TGTGCCAGCAGCCCCCCGGCAGGGTTTTCTGAAGCTTTCTTT. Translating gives CASSPPAGFSEAFF.

The CDR3 loop is CASSLTWAWRYEQYF. The CDR3 region has the DNA TGTGCCAGCAGTCTAACGTGGGCGTGGCGCTACGAGCAGTACTTC. The J gene is TRBJ2-7, the V gene TRBV6-5, with D uncertain. CDR1 and CDR2 from the germline V gene are MNHEY and SVGAGI. This CDR3 contains 15 residues. V was cut by 5 bases and J by 3 bases, with 17 bases left in between.

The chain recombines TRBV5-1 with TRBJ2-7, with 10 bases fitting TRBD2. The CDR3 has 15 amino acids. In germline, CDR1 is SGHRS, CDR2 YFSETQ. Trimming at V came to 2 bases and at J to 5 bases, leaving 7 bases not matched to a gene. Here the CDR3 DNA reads TGCGCCAGCAGCTTTAGGACTAGCGGCAGGAACGAGCAGTACTTC. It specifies CASSFRTSGRNEQYF.

The CDR3 sequence: CATSRDRDGNQPQHF. The CDR3 DNA is TGTGCCACCAGCAGAGATCGAGATGGCAATCAGCCCCAGCATTTT. The chain recombines TRBV15 with TRBJ1-5, with D unclear. The CDR3 spans 15 residues. The germline V gene has CDR1 LNHNV and CDR2 YYDKDF (reference sequence). Trimming took 0 bases from V and 2 from J, leaving 8 bases between them.

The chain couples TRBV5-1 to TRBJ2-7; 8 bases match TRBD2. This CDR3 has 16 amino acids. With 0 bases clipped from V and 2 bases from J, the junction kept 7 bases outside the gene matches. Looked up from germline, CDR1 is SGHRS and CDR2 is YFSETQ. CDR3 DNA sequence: TGCGCCAGCAGCTTGGCCGTCGGGAGGGCCACCTACGAGCAGTACTTC. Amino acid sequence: CASSLAVGRATYEQYF.

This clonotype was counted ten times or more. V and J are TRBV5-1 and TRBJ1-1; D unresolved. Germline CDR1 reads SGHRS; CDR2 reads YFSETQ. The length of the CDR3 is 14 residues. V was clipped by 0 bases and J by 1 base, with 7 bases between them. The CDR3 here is CASSLESGNTEAFF. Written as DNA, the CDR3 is TGCGCCAGCAGCTTGGAATCGGGGAACACTGAAGCTTTCTTT.